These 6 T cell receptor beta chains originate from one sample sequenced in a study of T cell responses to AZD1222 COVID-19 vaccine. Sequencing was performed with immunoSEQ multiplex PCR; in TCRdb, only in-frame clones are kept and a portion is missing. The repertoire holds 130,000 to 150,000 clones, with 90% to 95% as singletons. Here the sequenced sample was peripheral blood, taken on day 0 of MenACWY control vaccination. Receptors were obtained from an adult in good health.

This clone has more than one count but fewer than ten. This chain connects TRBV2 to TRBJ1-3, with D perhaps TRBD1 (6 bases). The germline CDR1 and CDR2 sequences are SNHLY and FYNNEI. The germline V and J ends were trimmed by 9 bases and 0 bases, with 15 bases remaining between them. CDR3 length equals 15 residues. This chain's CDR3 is CARSNTGNSGNTIYF. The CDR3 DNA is TGTGCCAGGAGCAACACAGGGAACTCTGGAAACACCATATATTTT. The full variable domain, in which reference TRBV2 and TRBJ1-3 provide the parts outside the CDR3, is EPEVTQTPSHQVTQMGQEVILRCVPISNHLYFYWYRQILGQKVEFLVSFYNNEISEKSEIFDDQFSVERPDGSNFTLKIRSTKLEDSAMYFCARSNTGNSGNTIYFGEGSWLTVV.

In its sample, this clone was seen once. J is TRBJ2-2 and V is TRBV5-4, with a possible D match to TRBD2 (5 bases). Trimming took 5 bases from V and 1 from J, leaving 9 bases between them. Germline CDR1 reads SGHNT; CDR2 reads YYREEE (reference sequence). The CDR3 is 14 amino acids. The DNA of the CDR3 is TGTGCCAGCAGGACTATTGAGAACACCGGGGAGCTGTTTTTT. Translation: CASRTIENTGELFF.

CDR3 in amino acids: CSTRGDRGGTEAFF. The CDR3 DNA follows: TGCAGCACCAGGGGGGACAGGGGAGGGACTGAAGCTTTCTTT. The chain combines TRBV29-1 with TRBJ1-1; 10 positions match TRBD1. Germline assignment: CDR1 SQVTM and CDR2 ANQGSEA. The CDR3 is 14 amino acids. After removal of 8 bases from V and 5 bases from J, the junction contained 11 bases not matched to a gene.

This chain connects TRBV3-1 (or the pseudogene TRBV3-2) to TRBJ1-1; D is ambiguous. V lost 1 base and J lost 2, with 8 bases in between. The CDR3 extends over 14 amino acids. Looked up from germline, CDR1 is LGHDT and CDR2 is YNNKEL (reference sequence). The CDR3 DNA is TGTGCCAGCAGCCAAGTTGGTTTTAACACTGAAGCTTTCTTT. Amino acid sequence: CASSQVGFNTEAFF.

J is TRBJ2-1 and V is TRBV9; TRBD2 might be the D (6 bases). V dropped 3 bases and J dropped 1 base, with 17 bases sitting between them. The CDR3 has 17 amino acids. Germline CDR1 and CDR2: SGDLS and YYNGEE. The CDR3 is CASSAYSGGASYNEQFF. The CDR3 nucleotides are TGTGCCAGCAGCGCTTATAGCGGTGGAGCTTCCTACAATGAGCAGTTCTTC.

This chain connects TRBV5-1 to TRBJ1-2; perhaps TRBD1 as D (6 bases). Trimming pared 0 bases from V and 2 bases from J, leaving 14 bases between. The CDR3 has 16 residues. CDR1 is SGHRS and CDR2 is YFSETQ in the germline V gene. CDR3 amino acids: CASSLDRERSNYGYTF. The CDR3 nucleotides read TGCGCCAGCAGCTTGGACAGGGAAAGGAGCAACTATGGCTACACCTTC. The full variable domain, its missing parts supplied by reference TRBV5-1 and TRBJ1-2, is KAGVTQTPRYLIKTRGQQVTLSCSPISGHRSVSWYQQTPGQGLQFLFEYFSETQRNKGNFPGRFSGRQFSNSRSEMNVSTLELGDSALYLCASSLDRERSNYGYTFGSGTRLTVV.